The clone carrying this T cell receptor (beta chain) has just a few counts. These data originate in a study of T cell repertoires in cytomegalovirus infection. As for the study in general: A matching HLA type, together with CMV infection, was signaled by public TCR beta signatures.

This CDR3 region has 13 residues. Germline-derived CDR1 and CDR2 are SQVTM and ANQGSEA. After removal of 4 bases from V and 4 bases from J, the junction contained 3 bases not matched to a gene. TCRdb reprocessed the reads via MiXCR and lists one record per CDR3 protein. The sample carries about 530,000 distinct CDR3 sequences, about 25% recorded once. Sequencing was done on a sample of PBMCs. The sequence came from a human donor in good health (CMV status not recorded). Some clones in this sample may be carry-over from other donors' samples. The chain joins TRBV29-1 to TRBJ1-2; 10 positions agree with TRBD1. The CDR3 nucleotides are TGCAGCGTTGCAGGACAGGGGGTCTATGGCTACACCTTC. The encoded protein is CSVAGQGVYGYTF.